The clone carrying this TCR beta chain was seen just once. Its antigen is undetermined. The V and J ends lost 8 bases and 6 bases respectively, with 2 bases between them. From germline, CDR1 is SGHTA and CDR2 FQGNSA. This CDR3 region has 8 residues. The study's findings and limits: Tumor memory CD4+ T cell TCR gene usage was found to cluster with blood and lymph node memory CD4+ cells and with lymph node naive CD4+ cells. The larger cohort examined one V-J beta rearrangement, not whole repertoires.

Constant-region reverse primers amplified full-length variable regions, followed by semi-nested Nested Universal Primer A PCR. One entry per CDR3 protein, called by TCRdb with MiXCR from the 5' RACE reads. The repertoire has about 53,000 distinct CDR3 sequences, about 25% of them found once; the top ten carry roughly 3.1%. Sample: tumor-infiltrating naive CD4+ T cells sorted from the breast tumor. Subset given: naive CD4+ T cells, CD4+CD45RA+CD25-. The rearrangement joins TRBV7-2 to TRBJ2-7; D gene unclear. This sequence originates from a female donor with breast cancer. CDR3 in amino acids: CASFEQYV. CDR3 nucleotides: TGTGCCAGCTTCGAGCAGTACGTC.